The subject of this entry is one TCR beta chain. It has no known antigen specificity. No much larger clone is present one base from it, and per-base qualities are unavailable. These data belong to a study of blood T cell repertoires in COVID-19 (dated by TCRdb to 2018 to 2020). About the study as a whole: Collaborator samples came from the United States, Italy and Spain and covered acute and convalescent phases of COVID-19. The prospective study material was composed of cDNA or gDNA derived from T cells, B-cell-depleted T cells, or PBMCs. Subjects who had been exposed to COVID-19, were actively infected with it, or had recovered from it provided the deeply sampled blood TCRbeta repertoires that made up the dataset. The repertoires were made available in a free public database intended to serve as a resource for research on the immune response to SARS-CoV-2. The samples were drawn from two sources: the first 160 participants of the ongoing ImmuneRACE study, and 1,000 to 1,500 subjects contributed by 6 global collaborators. A de-identified subject ID, COVID-19 status, age in years and sex were almost always included in the sample metadata. Where available, HLA class I and class II types were taken from metadata supplied by the sample provider and were not determined by assay-based typing. Study-level results and caveats: The amount of clinical and demographic metadata varied by source and participant and was provided uncurated.

TCRbeta CDR3 regions were amplified from genomic DNA using the immunoSEQ Assay, a bias-controlled multiplex PCR. Per the authors' processing: Nucleated cell counts per sample were estimated from amplification of reference gene primers within the assay. To quantify the absolute abundance of each unique TCRbeta CDR3 rearrangement, sequence reads were collapsed and filtered. For each sample, productive Simpson clonality was calculated as the square root of Simpson's diversity index across productive rearrangements. TCRdb holds this immuneACCESS table with in-frame rearrangements only. Some clones are missing; in checked studies, unresolved V genes explain under half, and the rest has no known cause. From that table come the V and J calls and clone size; the DNA was used to work out D and trimming. Across this sample there are around 200,000 clones, with just under 90% seen only once. Approximately 6.2% of the sample goes to the ten largest clones.

The cysteine opens and the phenylalanine closes a CDR3 of 16 amino acids. The DNA shown is the 48-base CDR3, in frame from base 1. The germline V gene gives CDR1 as MNHNS and CDR2 as SASEGT. V sheds 3 bases and J sheds 4 bases, leaving 19 bases between their ends. Samples from volunteer blood donors who had recovered from COVID-19 were contributed by a second Seattle source. The collaborating institutions used their own protocols to collect whole blood in K2EDTA tubes. For TCRbeta analysis, collaborator samples were shipped as frozen whole blood, as isolated PBMCs, or as DNA extracted from either sample type.

The rearrangement joined TRBV6-1 to TRBJ2-7, with TRBD2 perhaps the D gene, on 6 matching bases. Source material: peripheral blood. The TCR sequence derives from a man aged 55 to 69 who had recovered from COVID-19. The CDR3 sequence is CASSDGSRGWRYEQYF. The bases read TGTGCCAGCAGTGACGGATCGCGGGGATGGCGATACGAGCAGTACTTC.